This record concerns one T cell receptor beta chain sequence. Survey-level immunoSEQ v3.0 assays were run. Clones were read by immunoSEQ multiplex PCR, and TCRdb kept only the in-frame ones, dropping some. The sample lists thousands of clones; 74% were seen once. The CDR3 has 15 amino acids. The germline CDR1 and CDR2 sequences are SGHTA and FQGTGA. Trimming cost V 1 base and J 1 base; bases outside gene matches: 2. The data are from a study of long-term antiretroviral therapy in people with HIV. This chain links TRBV7-3 with TRBJ2-3; 7 bases are shared with TRBD2. The TCR comes from a man aged 18 to 29 with HIV. Sequenced material: unsorted PBMCs, taken 0.1 years before starting antiretroviral therapy. This CDR3 is CASSLMGGGTDTQYF. CDR3 bases: TGTGCCAGCAGCTTAATGGGGGGGGGCACAGATACGCAGTATTTT.